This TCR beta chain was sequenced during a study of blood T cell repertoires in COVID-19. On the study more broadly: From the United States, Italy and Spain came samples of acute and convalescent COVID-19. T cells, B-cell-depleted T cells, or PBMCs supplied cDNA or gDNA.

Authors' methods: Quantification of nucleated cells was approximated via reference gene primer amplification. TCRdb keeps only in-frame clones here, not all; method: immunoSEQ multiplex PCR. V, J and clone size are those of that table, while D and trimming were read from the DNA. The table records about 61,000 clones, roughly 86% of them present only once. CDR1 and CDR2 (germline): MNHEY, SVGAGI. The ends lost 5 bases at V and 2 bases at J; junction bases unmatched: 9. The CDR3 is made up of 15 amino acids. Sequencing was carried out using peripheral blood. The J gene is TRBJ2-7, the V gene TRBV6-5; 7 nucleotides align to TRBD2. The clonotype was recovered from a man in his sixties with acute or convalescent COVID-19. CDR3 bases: TGTGCCAGCAGTCGGTATAGCGGGCCCGCCTACGAGCAGTACTTC. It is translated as CASSRYSGPAYEQYF.